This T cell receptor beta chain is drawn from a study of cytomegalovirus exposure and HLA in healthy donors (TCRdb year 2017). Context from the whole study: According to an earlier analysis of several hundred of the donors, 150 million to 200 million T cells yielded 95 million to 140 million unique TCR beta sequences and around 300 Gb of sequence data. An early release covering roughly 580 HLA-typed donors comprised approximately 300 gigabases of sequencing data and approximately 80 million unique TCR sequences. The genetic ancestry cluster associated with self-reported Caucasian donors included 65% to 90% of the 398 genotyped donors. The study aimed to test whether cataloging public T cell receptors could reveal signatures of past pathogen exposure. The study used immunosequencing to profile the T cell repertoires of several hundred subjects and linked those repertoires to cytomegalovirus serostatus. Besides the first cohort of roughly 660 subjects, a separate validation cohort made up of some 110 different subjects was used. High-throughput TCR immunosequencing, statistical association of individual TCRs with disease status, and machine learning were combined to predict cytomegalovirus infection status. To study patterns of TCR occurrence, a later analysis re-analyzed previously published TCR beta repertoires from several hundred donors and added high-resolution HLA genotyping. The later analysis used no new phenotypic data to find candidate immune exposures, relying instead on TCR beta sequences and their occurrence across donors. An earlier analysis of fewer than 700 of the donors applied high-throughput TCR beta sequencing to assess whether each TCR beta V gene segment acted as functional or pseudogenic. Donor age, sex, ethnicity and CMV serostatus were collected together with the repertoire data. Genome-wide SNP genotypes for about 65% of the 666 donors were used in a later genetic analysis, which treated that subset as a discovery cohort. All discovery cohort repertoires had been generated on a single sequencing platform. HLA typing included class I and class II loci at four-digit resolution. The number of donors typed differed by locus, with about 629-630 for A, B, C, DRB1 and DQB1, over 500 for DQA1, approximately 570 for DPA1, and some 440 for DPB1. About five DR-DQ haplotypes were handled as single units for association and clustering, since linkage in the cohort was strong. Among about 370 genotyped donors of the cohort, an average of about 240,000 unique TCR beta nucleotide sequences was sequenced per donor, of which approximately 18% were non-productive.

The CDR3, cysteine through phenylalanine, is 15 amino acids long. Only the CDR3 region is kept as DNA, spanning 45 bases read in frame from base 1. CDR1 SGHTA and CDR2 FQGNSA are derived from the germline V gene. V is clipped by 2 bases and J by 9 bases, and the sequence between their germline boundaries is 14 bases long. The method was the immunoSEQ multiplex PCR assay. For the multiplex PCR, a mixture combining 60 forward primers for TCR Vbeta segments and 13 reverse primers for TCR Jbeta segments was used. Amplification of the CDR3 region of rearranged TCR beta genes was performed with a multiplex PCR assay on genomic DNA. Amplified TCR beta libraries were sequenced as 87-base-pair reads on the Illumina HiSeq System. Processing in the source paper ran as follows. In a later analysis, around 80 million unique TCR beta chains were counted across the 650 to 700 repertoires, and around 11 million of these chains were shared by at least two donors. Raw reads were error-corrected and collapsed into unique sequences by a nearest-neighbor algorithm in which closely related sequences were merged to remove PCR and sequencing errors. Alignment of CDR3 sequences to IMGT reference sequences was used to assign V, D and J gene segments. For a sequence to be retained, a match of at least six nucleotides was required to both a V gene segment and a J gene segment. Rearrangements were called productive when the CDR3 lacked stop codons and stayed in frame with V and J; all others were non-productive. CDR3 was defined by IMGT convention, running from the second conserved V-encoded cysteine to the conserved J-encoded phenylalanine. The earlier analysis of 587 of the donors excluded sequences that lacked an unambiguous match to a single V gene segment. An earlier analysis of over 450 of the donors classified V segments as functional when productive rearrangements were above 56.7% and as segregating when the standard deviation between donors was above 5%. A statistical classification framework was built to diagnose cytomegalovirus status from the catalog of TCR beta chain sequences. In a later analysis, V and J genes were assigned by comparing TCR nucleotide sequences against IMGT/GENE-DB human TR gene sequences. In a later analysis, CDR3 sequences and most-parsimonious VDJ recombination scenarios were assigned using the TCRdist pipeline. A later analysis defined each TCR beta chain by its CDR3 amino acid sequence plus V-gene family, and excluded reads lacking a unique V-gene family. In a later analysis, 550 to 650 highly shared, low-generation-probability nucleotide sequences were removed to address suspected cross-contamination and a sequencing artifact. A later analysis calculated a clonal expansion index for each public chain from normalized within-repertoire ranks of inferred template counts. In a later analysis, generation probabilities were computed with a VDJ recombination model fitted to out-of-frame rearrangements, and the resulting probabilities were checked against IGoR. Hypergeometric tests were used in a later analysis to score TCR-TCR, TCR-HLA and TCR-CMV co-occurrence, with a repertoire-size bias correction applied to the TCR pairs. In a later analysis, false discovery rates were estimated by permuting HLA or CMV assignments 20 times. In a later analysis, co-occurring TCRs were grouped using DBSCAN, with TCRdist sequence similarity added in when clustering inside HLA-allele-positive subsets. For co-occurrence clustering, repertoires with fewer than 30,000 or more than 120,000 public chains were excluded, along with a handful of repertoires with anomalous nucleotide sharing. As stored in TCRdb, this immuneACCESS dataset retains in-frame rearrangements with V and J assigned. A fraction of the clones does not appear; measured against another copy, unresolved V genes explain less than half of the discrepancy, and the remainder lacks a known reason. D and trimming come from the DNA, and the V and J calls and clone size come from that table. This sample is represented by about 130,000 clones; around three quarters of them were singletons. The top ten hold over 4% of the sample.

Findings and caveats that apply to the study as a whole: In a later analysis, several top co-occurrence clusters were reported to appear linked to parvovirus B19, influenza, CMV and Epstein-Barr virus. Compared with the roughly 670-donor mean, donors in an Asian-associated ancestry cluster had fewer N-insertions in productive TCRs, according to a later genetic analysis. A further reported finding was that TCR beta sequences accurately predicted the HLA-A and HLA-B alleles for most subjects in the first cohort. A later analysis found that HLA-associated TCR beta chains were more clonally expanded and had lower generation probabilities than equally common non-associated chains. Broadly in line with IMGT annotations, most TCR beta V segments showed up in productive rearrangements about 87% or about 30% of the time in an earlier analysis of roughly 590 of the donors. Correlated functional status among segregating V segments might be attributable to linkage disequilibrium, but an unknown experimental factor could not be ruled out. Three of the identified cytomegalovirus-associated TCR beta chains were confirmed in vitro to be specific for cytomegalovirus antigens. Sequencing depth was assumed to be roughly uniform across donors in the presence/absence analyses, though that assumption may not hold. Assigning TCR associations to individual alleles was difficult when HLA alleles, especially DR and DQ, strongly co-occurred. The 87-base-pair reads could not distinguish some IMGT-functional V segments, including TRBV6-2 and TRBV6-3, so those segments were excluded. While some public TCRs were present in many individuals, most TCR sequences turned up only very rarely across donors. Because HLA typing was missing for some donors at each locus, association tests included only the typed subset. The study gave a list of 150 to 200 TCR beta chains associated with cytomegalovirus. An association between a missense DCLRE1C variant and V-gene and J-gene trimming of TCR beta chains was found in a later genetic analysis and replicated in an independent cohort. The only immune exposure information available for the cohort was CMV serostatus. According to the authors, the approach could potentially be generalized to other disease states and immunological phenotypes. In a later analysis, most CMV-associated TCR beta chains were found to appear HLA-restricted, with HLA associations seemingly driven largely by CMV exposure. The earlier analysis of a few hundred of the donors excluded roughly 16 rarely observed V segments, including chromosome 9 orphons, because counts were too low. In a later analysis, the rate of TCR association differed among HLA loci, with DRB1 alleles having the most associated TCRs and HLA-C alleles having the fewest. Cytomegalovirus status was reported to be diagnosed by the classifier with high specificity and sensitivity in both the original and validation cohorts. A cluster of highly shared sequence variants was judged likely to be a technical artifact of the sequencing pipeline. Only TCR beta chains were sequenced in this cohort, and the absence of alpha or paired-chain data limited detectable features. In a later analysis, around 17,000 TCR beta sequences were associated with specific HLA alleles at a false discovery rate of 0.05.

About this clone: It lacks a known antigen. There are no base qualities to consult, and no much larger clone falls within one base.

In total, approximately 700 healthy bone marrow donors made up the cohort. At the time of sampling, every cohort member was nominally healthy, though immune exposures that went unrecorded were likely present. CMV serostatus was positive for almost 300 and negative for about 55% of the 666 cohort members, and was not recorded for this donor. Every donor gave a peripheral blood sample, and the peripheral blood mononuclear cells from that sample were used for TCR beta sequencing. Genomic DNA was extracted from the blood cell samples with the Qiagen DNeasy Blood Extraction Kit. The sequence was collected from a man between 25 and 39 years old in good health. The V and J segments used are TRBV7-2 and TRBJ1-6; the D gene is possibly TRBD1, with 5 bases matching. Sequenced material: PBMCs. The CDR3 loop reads CASSLWGSIASPLHF. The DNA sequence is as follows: TGTGCCAGCAGCTTATGGGGCAGTATCGCTTCACCCCTCCACTTT.